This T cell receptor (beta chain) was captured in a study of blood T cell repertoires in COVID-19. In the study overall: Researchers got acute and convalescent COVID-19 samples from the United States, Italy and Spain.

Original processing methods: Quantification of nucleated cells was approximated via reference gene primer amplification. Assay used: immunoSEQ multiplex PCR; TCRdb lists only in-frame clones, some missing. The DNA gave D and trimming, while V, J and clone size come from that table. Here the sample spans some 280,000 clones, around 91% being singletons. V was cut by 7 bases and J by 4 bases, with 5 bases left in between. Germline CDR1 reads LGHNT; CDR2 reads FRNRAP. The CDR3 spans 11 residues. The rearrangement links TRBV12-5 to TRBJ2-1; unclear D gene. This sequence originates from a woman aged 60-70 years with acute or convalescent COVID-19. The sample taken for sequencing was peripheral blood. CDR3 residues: CASAYYNEQFF. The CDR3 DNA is TGTGCTAGTGCCTATTACAATGAGCAGTTCTTC.